Sequencing of this TCR beta chain was carried out in a study of breast tumors, draining lymph nodes, adjacent tissues (dated by TCRdb to between 2015 and 2016). Concerning the study at large: Breast cancer patients provided tumor, adjacent nontumor tissue and axillary lymph nodes, and the study compared the TCR beta repertoires across these three sources. In human breast cancer, the study set out to evaluate how tumor, surrounding tissue and draining lymph node repertoires relate to one another and whether T cells may move between these sites.

For CDR1 and CDR2, the germline V gene lists SGDLS and YYNGEE. The CDR3 runs 11 amino acids, cysteine and phenylalanine included. The retained sequence is limited to the CDR3, 33 bases, with the frame set at the first base. V sheds 9 bases and J sheds 8 bases, leaving 12 bases between their ends. The data were produced on an Illumina HiSeq 2000. TCR beta chain libraries were generated by multiplex PCR amplification. High-throughput sequencing was used to analyze the amplified TCR beta chain products. The public reads were reprocessed in TCRdb via fastp at Q25 and MiXCR, keeping in-frame beta chains. Each CDR3 protein appears once, grouped with its most common genes and DNA. The sample profile shows some 200,000 distinct CDR3 sequences; 31% of them were found once. Roughly 4% of the sample belongs to the ten largest clones. Study-wide findings and limitations: The study presented the conclusion that tumor T cells originate in lymph nodes as consistent with a hypothesis, not as something directly demonstrated. The data were considered consistent with the idea that most tumor T cells come from the lymph node and then expand in tumor tissue. Tumor T-cell repertoires showed less diversity than lymph node repertoires and more diversity than nontumor tissue repertoires, and tumor T-cell repertoires showed preferential V and J gene usage. Tumor and nontumor tissue repertoires were found to be significantly more similar in luminal-like than in basal-like breast cancer.

Comment on this clonotype: The antigen it recognizes is unknown. One base away there is no much larger clone; base qualities are not given.

Lymph node samples were obtained from the axillary draining lymph nodes of breast cancer patients. The chain links TRBV9 with TRBJ1-3; confidence is insufficient to name the D gene. The TCR comes from a female donor with breast cancer. Some clones in this sample may be carry-over from other donors' samples. Material: axillary lymph node tissue. The DNA is as follows: TGTGCCACCGGGCGGGAATACACCATATATTTT. Its product reads: CATGREYTIYF.